The 23 T cell receptor beta chains in this list originate from one sample, sequenced in a study of T cell repertoires in cytomegalovirus infection. TCRdb re-analysed the reads in MiXCR, keeping a single row per CDR3 protein. The data show 200,000 or so distinct CDR3 sequences, 28% seen once. The sequencing sample was made of PBMCs. Source of these receptors: a human donor in good health (CMV status not recorded). Some clones in this sample may be carry-over from other donors' samples.

The count of this clonotype is one. A clone one base away is much larger, so this may be a read error. The chain links TRBV7-9 to TRBJ2-7; 11 bases fit TRBD2. This CDR3 is built from 14 residues. Germline assignment: CDR1 SEHNR and CDR2 FQNEAQ (reference sequence). CDR3 loop: CANSLVAGGDEQYF. CDR3 nucleotides: TGTGCCAACAGCTTAGTAGCGGGGGGGGACGAGCAGTACTTC. The variable domain in full, completed from reference TRBV7-9 and TRBJ2-7, reads DTGVSQNPRHKITKRGQNVTFRCDPISEHNRLYWYRQTLGQGPEFLTYFQNEAQLEKSRLLSDRFSAERPKGSFSTLEIQRTEQGDSAMYLCANSLVAGGDEQYFGPGTRLTVT.

This clonotype was counted a few times. V is TRBV20-1 and J is TRBJ1-5; D unclear. CDR3 length: 15 residues. V was pared by 1 base and J by 3 bases, with 13 bases between. Germline values: CDR1 DFQATT, CDR2 SNEGSKA (reference sequence). The CDR3 here is CSARGRNGNNQPQHF. CDR3 bases: TGCAGTGCTAGAGGGCGGAACGGGAACAATCAGCCCCAGCATTTT.

This clonotype was seen only a few times. The chain recombines TRBV7-8 with TRBJ2-3; a possible D gene is TRBD2 (6 bases). With 1 base removed from V and 2 bases from J, the gap between germline ends came to 10 bases. The CDR3 is made up of 15 amino acids. CDR1 is SGHVS, CDR2 FQNEAQ, per germline. The CDR3 is CASSLDGTFTDTQYF. In DNA, the CDR3 is TGTGCCAGCAGCTTAGACGGGACTTTCACAGATACGCAGTATTTT.

This clonotype was counted between two and nine times. This chain links TRBV7-6 with TRBJ1-2, with TRBD1 matching 7 bases. This CDR3 comprises 15 residues. Germline V gene sequence: CDR1 SGHVS, CDR2 FNYEAQ. Losses at the gene ends were 0 bases for V and 5 bases for J; bases not matched to a gene: 6. The chain's CDR3 is CASSLAPGQYYGYTF. The CDR3 coding sequence is TGTGCCAGCAGCTTAGCGCCGGGACAGTATTATGGCTACACCTTC. Based on the CDR3 plus reference TRBV7-6 and TRBJ1-2, the full variable domain is GAGVSQSPRYKVTKRGQDVALRCDPISGHVSLYWYRQALGQGPEFLTYFNYEAQQDKSGLPNDRFSAERPEGSISTLTIQRTEQRDSAMYRCASSLAPGQYYGYTFGSGTRLTVV.

The J gene is TRBJ1-2, the V gene TRBV5-1; D call uncertain. V dropped 7 bases and J dropped 7 bases, with 17 bases sitting between them. The CDR3 has 13 amino acids. The germline CDR1 and CDR2 sequences are SGHRS and YFSETQ. The CDR3 loop is CASREDLGSGYTF. The CDR3 DNA reads TGCGCCAGCCGGGAGGACCTAGGAAGTGGCTACACCTTC.

The chain recombines TRBV20-1 with TRBJ2-3, with TRBD2 matching over 7 bases. This CDR3 spans 15 amino acids. Germline CDR1 reads DFQATT; CDR2 reads SNEGSKA (reference sequence). Trimming cost V 3 bases and J 0 bases; bases outside gene matches: 6. This CDR3 reads CSASQAGFSTDTQYF. The CDR3, as DNA: TGCAGTGCTAGCCAAGCGGGGTTTAGCACAGATACGCAGTATTTT.

The V and J genes are TRBV5-1 and TRBJ1-6; TRBD1 aligns across 7 bases. The CDR3 totals 15 residues. With V trimmed by 0 bases and J by 7 bases, 4 bases remained unmatched. Germline V gives CDR1 SGHRS, CDR2 YFSETQ. CDR3: CASSLAEGANSPLHF. In nucleotides, the CDR3 is TGCGCCAGCAGCTTGGCCGAGGGGGCAAATTCACCCCTCCACTTT.

The V gene is TRBV7-2, the J gene TRBJ1-6; D call uncertain. The V gene's germline CDR1 is SGHTA and CDR2 FQGNSA. The CDR3 length is 14 residues. V was pared by 5 bases and J by 2 bases, with 7 bases between. The CDR3 reads CASSKSTYNSPLHF. The CDR3 DNA follows: TGTGCCAGCAGCAAGTCCACCTATAATTCACCCCTCCACTTT.

The V gene is TRBV7-3, the J gene TRBJ1-5; 8 nucleotides agree with TRBD1. The V segment lost 10 bases and the J segment 2 bases; nucleotides outside the gene matches: 7. CDR3 length: 14 amino acids. Looked up from germline, CDR1 is SGHTA and CDR2 is FQGTGA. The CDR3 sequence is CAISDRGGNQPQHF. CDR3 bases: TGTGCCATCTCTGACAGGGGAGGCAATCAGCCCCAGCATTTT.

The chain couples TRBV7-3 to TRBJ1-2; no definite D call. Trimming removed 8 bases at V and 8 bases at J, with 18 bases between. Germline V gene lookup returns CDR1 SGHTA and CDR2 FQGTGA. The CDR3 loop spans 13 amino acids. CDR3 DNA: TGTGCCAGCGGGCCGGGAGAGGGCGGCGGCTACACCTTC. Translated: CASGPGEGGGYTF. Full variable domain (rest looked up from reference TRBV7-3 and TRBJ1-2): GAGVSQTPSNKVTEKGKYVELRCDPISGHTALYWYRQSLGQGPEFLIYFQGTGAADDSGLPNDRFFAVRPEGSVSTLKIQRTERGDSAVYLCASGPGEGGGYTFGSGTRLTVV.

V is TRBV4-3 and J is TRBJ1-1, with 7 bases lining up with TRBD1. The germline CDR1 and CDR2 sequences are LGHNA and YSLEER. The CDR3 covers 12 residues. Unmatched junction bases numbered 0, after V lost 1 base and J lost 7 bases. In DNA form, the CDR3 reads TGCGCCAGCAGCCAAGGACAGGGTGAAGCTTTCTTT. Its protein product is CASSQGQGEAFF.

The V call is TRBV7-3, the J call TRBJ1-1; TRBD1 might be the D (5 bases). Looked up from germline, CDR1 is SGHTA and CDR2 is FQGTGA. The CDR3 consists of 14 residues. V dropped 4 bases and J dropped 1 base, with 10 bases sitting between them. The CDR3 here is CASSYDRRNTEAFF. CDR3 DNA sequence: TGTGCCAGCAGCTACGACAGACGGAACACTGAAGCTTTCTTT.

This clonotype has at least ten counts. The chain is built from TRBV7-8 and TRBJ1-2; 10 bases are a match to TRBD1. The CDR3 consists of 16 residues. Germline assignment: CDR1 SGHVS and CDR2 FQNEAQ. Trimming took 2 bases from V and 0 from J; bases not matched to a gene: 3. The CDR3 is CASSLRDRGANYGYTF. As DNA, the CDR3 is TGTGCCAGCAGCTTAAGGGACAGGGGAGCTAACTATGGCTACACCTTC.

The chain carries TRBV5-5 and TRBJ1-4, with TRBD1 as a possible D gene (5 bases). The CDR3 spans 16 residues. Trimming removed 0 bases from V and 5 bases from J, with 14 bases in between. Germline-derived CDR1 and CDR2 are SGHKS and YYEKEE (reference sequence). In DNA, the CDR3 is TGTGCCAGCAGCTTGGAATCAACAAGGGGAAATGAAAAACTGTTTTTT. This translates into CASSLESTRGNEKLFF.

This clonotype appeared a few times. The rearrangement joins TRBV5-1 to TRBJ2-3, with TRBD1 matching 11 bases. V trimming: 4 bases; J trimming: 5 bases; junction bases outside the gene matches: 3. The germline V gene encodes CDR1 SGHRS and CDR2 YFSETQ. The CDR3 is 14 amino acids. The CDR3 spells CASSVGTGGDTQYF. The CDR3 DNA follows: TGCGCCAGCAGCGTCGGGACAGGGGGAGATACGCAGTATTTT.

The chain combines TRBV6-2 or TRBV6-3 with TRBJ1-1; the D is unclear. The CDR3 consists of 15 residues. The germline CDR1 and CDR2 sequences are MNHEY and SVGEGT. V lost 4 bases and J 5 bases, leaving 17 bases between the germline ends. The CDR3 DNA follows: TGTGCCAGCAGTTCCCGGGCAGCTGAACAGACTGAAGCTTTCTTT. Protein sequence: CASSSRAAEQTEAFF.

This clonotype was counted a few times. The V gene is TRBV5-6, the J gene TRBJ1-6, with 8 bases that match TRBD1. The CDR3 loop spans 13 amino acids. Germline V gene lookup returns CDR1 SGHDT and CDR2 YYEEEE. After removal of 3 bases from V and 14 bases from J, the junction contained 7 bases not matched to a gene. CDR3 coding DNA: TGTGCCAGCAGCTGGACAGGGAGAGAGACCCTCCACTTT. This sequence encodes CASSWTGRETLHF.

This clonotype was counted a few times. The chain couples TRBV7-3 to TRBJ2-1; D is possibly TRBD1 (7 bases). The germline V and J ends were trimmed by 5 bases and 6 bases, with 26 bases remaining between them. In germline, CDR1 is SGHTA, CDR2 FQGTGA. The CDR3 spans 18 residues. The CDR3 protein is CASSPRGAGGLEGNEQFF. CDR3 sequence (DNA): TGTGCCAGCAGCCCCAGGGGGGCAGGGGGTCTAGAGGGCAATGAGCAGTTCTTC. The full variable domain, its missing parts supplied by reference TRBV7-3 and TRBJ2-1, is GAGVSQTPSNKVTEKGKYVELRCDPISGHTALYWYRQSLGQGPEFLIYFQGTGAADDSGLPNDRFFAVRPEGSVSTLKIQRTERGDSAVYLCASSPRGAGGLEGNEQFFGPGTRLTVL.

The chain combines TRBV3-1 with TRBJ2-7, with D possibly matching TRBD2 (6 bases). The germline gives CDR1 LGHDT, CDR2 YNNKEL (reference sequence). The CDR3 totals 13 residues. V lost 5 bases and J lost 7, with 15 bases in between. The CDR3 bases are TGTGCCAGCAGCTCATTAGCGGCCCCAGAGCAGTACTTC. It codes for CASSSLAAPEQYF.

The CDR3 loop is CASSEALAGSDTQYF. The CDR3 DNA is TGTGCCAGCAGTGAAGCGCTTGCGGGGTCAGATACGCAGTATTTT. This chain uses TRBV2 with TRBJ2-3, with a tentative D call TRBD2 (6 bases). Germline CDR1 and CDR2: SNHLY and FYNNEI. V was pared by 0 bases and J by 4 bases, with 11 bases between. The CDR3 covers 15 residues.

This clonotype has more than one count but fewer than ten. The chain employs TRBV18 and TRBJ1-5, with D uncertain. Between the trimmed V and J ends, which lost 3 bases and 2 bases, there was a span of 14 bases. Germline assignment: CDR1 KGHSH and CDR2 LQKENI. The CDR3 is 16 residues long. CDR3: CASSPDGSRGNQPQHF. The DNA of the CDR3 is TGTGCCAGCTCACCGGACGGGTCTCGGGGCAATCAGCCCCAGCATTTT.

The chain links TRBV5-4 to TRBJ2-1; D is undetermined. CDR3 length: 14 residues. Germline V gene data show CDR1 as SGHNT and CDR2 as YYREEE (reference sequence). The V end was cut by 1 base, the J end by 0 bases, with 5 bases between. The CDR3, as DNA: TGTGCCAGCAGCTTGACTAACTCCTACAATGAGCAGTTCTTC. It translates to CASSLTNSYNEQFF.

The chain couples TRBV10-3 to TRBJ2-1, with a possible D match to TRBD2 (6 bases). Germline lookup yields CDR1 ENHRY and CDR2 SYGVKD. This CDR3 region has 11 residues. Trimming took 8 bases from V and 6 from J, leaving 8 bases between them. The CDR3 spells CAIGGGNEQFF. Written as DNA, the CDR3 is TGTGCCATCGGGGGAGGCAATGAGCAGTTCTTC.